This TCR beta chain derives from a study of blood T cell repertoires in COVID-19. For the study at large: From the United States, Italy and Spain came samples of acute and convalescent COVID-19. Sample material is recorded as cDNA or gDNA derived from T cells, B-cell-depleted T cells, or PBMCs.

As originally analysed: Using reference gene primer amplification, nucleated cell counts were estimated. TCRdb's copy holds only in-frame clones and misses some; the assay was immunoSEQ multiplex PCR. V and J calls plus clone size are reproduced from that table; the DNA served to infer D and trimming. Of some 230,000 clones listed, roughly 80% were seen once; the top ten hold more than 2.5%. Sequencing was performed on peripheral blood. The TCR sequence derives from a woman younger than 45 who had recovered from COVID-19.

CDR3 sequence reads: CASSHGQGANQPQHF. For the CDR3, the DNA is TGTGCCAGCAGCCACGGACAGGGGGCGAATCAGCCCCAGCATTTT. The rearrangement joins TRBV2 to TRBJ1-5; TRBD1 matches at 11 bases. The CDR3 spans 15 residues. From germline, CDR1 is SNHLY and CDR2 FYNNEI. With V trimmed by 6 bases and J by 4 bases, 5 bases remained unmatched.